Given below is one TCR beta chain in context. The data were taken from a study of blood T cell repertoires in COVID-19. Background on the study: The study drew acute and convalescent COVID-19 samples from the United States, Italy and Spain. PBMCs, B-cell-depleted T cells, or T cells were the source of the cDNA or gDNA that made up the material.

In the authors' methods: The authors estimated nucleated cell counts from reference gene primer amplification. Data came from immunoSEQ multiplex PCR; TCRdb stores just in-frame clones and leaves some out. The V and J calls and the clone size are those of that table, but D and trimming were determined from the DNA. The sample consists of fewer than 250,000 clones, around four fifths of them appearing once. Sequencing input: peripheral blood. The sequence derives from a woman in her sixties or seventies with active or convalescent COVID-19.

The CDR3 protein is CASSGLGQTPHTGELFF. The CDR3 DNA follows: TGTGCCAGCAGTGGATTGGGGCAGACACCCCACACCGGGGAGCTGTTTTTT. The rearrangement links TRBV25-1 to TRBJ2-2, with D possibly matching TRBD1 (5 bases). CDR1 is MGHDK and CDR2 is SYGVNS in the germline V gene. The CDR3 sequence is 17 residues long. Trimming removed 4 bases at V and 3 bases at J, with 18 bases between.